This T cell receptor (beta chain) was documented in a study of cytomegalovirus exposure and HLA in healthy donors listed by TCRdb under 2017. Turning to the overall study: According to an earlier analysis of 587 of the donors, 150 million to 200 million T cells yielded 117 million unique TCR beta sequences and approximately 300 Gb of sequence data. High-throughput TCR immunosequencing, statistical association of individual TCRs with disease status, and machine learning were combined to predict cytomegalovirus infection status. A later analysis re-examined previously published TCR beta repertoires from just over 650 donors and added high-resolution HLA genotyping to investigate patterns of TCR occurrence. In the later analysis, no new phenotypic data were used to find candidate immune exposures; instead, reliance was placed on TCR beta sequences and their occurrence across donors. The study aimed to test whether signatures of past pathogen exposure could be identified by cataloging public T cell receptors. Roughly 310 gigabases of sequencing data and approximately 85 million unique TCR sequences were included in an early release covering roughly 600 HLA-typed donors. Of the roughly 400 genotyped donors, more than 75% were placed in the genetic ancestry cluster associated with self-reported Caucasian donors. Typing coverage varied by locus: roughly 620-640 donors for A, B, C, DRB1 and DQB1; approximately 560 for DQA1; 606 for DPA1; 450 to 480 for DPB1. Four or five DR-DQ haplotypes were treated as single units for association and clustering because of strong linkage in the cohort. Donor age, sex, ethnicity and CMV serostatus were compiled alongside the repertoire data. A separate validation cohort of more than 100 different subjects was used in addition to the roughly 670-subject first cohort. All discovery cohort repertoires had been generated using a single sequencing platform. In a later genetic analysis, genome-wide SNP genotypes for about 55% of the roughly 700 donors were used, and that subset was treated as a discovery cohort. Class I and class II HLA loci were covered by the typing at four-digit resolution. The T cell repertoires of 666 subjects were profiled by immunosequencing and related to cytomegalovirus serostatus. An earlier analysis of approximately 580 of the donors used high-throughput TCR beta sequencing to judge whether each TCR beta V gene segment behaved as functional or pseudogenic. Among approximately 370 genotyped donors of the cohort, an average of roughly 230,000 unique TCR beta nucleotide sequences was sequenced per donor, of which 15% to 20% were non-productive. Study-wide conclusions, independent of this receptor: Only TCR beta chains were sequenced in this cohort, and the absence of alpha or paired-chain data limited detectable features. According to a later genetic analysis, donors in an Asian-associated ancestry cluster had fewer N-insertions in productive TCRs than the roughly 700-donor mean. In the study, 150 to 200 TCR beta chains were listed as associated with cytomegalovirus. In vitro tests confirmed that a few of the cytomegalovirus-associated TCR beta chains recognize cytomegalovirus antigens. Cytomegalovirus status was reported to be diagnosed by the classifier with high specificity and sensitivity in both the original and validation cohorts. According to the authors, the approach could potentially be generalized to other disease states and immunological phenotypes. Assigning TCR associations to individual alleles was difficult when HLA alleles, especially DR and DQ, strongly co-occurred. A later analysis reported that several top co-occurrence clusters appeared linked to parvovirus B19, influenza, CMV and Epstein-Barr virus. The sequencing pipeline was judged likely to have produced a cluster of highly shared sequence variants as a technical artifact. A further reported finding was that TCR beta sequences accurately predicted the HLA-A and HLA-B alleles for most subjects in the first cohort. The presence/absence analyses assumed that sequencing depth was roughly uniform across donors, and that assumption may not be true. In an earlier analysis of over 550 of the donors, most TCR beta V segments were observed in productive rearrangements about 87% or about 30% of the time, broadly matching IMGT annotations. Because counts were too low, 15 or so rarely observed V segments, including chromosome 9 orphons, were excluded from the earlier analysis of a few hundred of the donors. Most CMV-associated TCR beta chains appeared to be HLA-restricted in a later analysis, and the HLA associations seemed to be driven largely by CMV exposure. Specific HLA alleles were associated with roughly 17,000 TCR beta sequences at a false discovery rate of 0.05 in a later analysis. In a later analysis, HLA-associated TCR beta chains were found to be more clonally expanded and to have lower generation probabilities than equally common non-associated chains. In a later genetic analysis, a missense DCLRE1C variant was associated with V-gene and J-gene trimming of TCR beta chains, and the association was replicated in an independent cohort. Some IMGT-functional V segments, including TRBV6-2 and TRBV6-3, could not be told apart with the 87-base-pair reads, so those segments were excluded. Linkage disequilibrium might explain the correlated functional status among segregating V segments, but an unknown experimental factor could not be excluded. While some public TCRs were present in many individuals, most TCR sequences turned up only very rarely across donors. CMV serostatus was the only immune exposure information available for the cohort. HLA typing was unavailable for some donors at each locus, so association tests used only the typed subset. A later analysis found that TCR association rates varied across HLA loci, with DRB1 alleles showing the most associated TCRs and HLA-C alleles the fewest.

As to this clone: Its antigen is still unknown. No clone much larger than this one lies a single base away; base qualities are absent.

The library was generated by the immunoSEQ multiplex PCR assay. For the multiplex PCR, a mixture combining 60 forward primers for TCR Vbeta segments and 13 reverse primers for TCR Jbeta segments was used. The CDR3 region of rearranged TCR beta genes was amplified from genomic DNA by a multiplex PCR assay. Amplified TCR beta libraries were sequenced as 87-base-pair reads on the Illumina HiSeq System. The paper's processing steps were these. In a later analysis, 77 million or so unique TCR beta chains were counted across the 666 repertoires, and roughly 10 million of these chains were shared by at least two donors. Raw reads were error-corrected and collapsed into unique sequences by a nearest-neighbor algorithm in which closely related sequences were merged to remove PCR and sequencing errors. V, D and J gene segments were assigned by aligning CDR3 sequences to IMGT reference sequences. Each retained sequence needed at least a six-nucleotide match to both a V gene segment and a J gene segment. Rearrangements were classified as productive when the CDR3 lacked stop codons and remained in frame with V and J, and all other rearrangements were classified as non-productive. Following IMGT convention, CDR3 was defined as the stretch from the second conserved V-encoded cysteine to the conserved J-encoded phenylalanine. The earlier analysis of 587 of the donors excluded any sequence lacking an unambiguous match to a single V gene segment. An earlier analysis of about 600 of the donors called V segments functional above 56.7% productive rearrangements and segregating when the between-donor standard deviation exceeded 5%. A statistical classification framework was developed to diagnose cytomegalovirus status using the catalog of TCR beta chain sequences. A later analysis assigned V and J genes by comparing TCR nucleotide sequences with IMGT/GENE-DB human TR gene sequences. In a later analysis, CDR3 sequences and most-parsimonious VDJ recombination scenarios were assigned using the TCRdist pipeline. A later analysis defined each TCR beta chain by its CDR3 amino acid sequence plus V-gene family, and excluded reads lacking a unique V-gene family. A later analysis removed 600 or so highly shared, low-generation-probability nucleotide sequences to deal with suspected cross-contamination and a sequencing artifact. A later analysis calculated a clonal expansion index for each public chain from normalized within-repertoire ranks of inferred template counts. In a later analysis, generation probabilities were computed with a VDJ recombination model fitted to out-of-frame rearrangements, and the resulting probabilities were checked against IGoR. In a later analysis, TCR-TCR, TCR-HLA and TCR-CMV co-occurrence was scored with hypergeometric tests, and a repertoire-size bias correction was applied to TCR pairs. In a later analysis, false discovery rates were estimated by permuting HLA or CMV assignments 20 times. In a later analysis, co-occurring TCRs were grouped with DBSCAN, and TCRdist sequence similarity was added when clustering was performed within HLA-allele-positive subsets. Repertoires with fewer than 30,000 or more than 120,000 public chains, plus five repertoires with anomalous nucleotide sharing, were excluded from co-occurrence clustering. In its TCRdb copy, this immuneACCESS table keeps in-frame sequences only and misses some clones. Where compared with another copy, unresolved V genes explain less than half of these, and the others have no known cause. V, J and clone size are taken as reported in that table, and D and trimming were inferred from the DNA itself. The sample table lists roughly 150,000 clones, 75% to 85% of them with a count of one. About 1.9% of the sample comes from the top ten.

There are 14 amino acids in the CDR3, from cysteine to phenylalanine inclusive. CDR3 DNA only is kept here, 42 bases in frame from base 1. The germline V gene gives CDR1 as SGHTA and CDR2 as FQGNSA. Trimming costs V 6 bases and J 4 bases, and their ends lie 15 bases apart. In total, 600 or so healthy bone marrow donors made up the cohort. At the time of sampling, all cohort members were nominally healthy, though unrecorded immune exposures were likely present. The donor was CMV seronegative and belonged to the group of 352 seronegative cohort members. Each donor provided a peripheral blood sample, and peripheral blood mononuclear cells were used for TCR beta sequencing. Genomic DNA was extracted from the blood cell samples with the Qiagen DNeasy Blood Extraction Kit.

The sample consisted of PBMCs. Recombination connected TRBV7-2 to TRBJ2-5; a weak D assignment points to TRBD2 (6 bases agree). The sequence came from a woman aged 18-30 years in good health and CMV-seronegative. This receptor has the CDR3 CASRRAGRGETQYF. The sequenced DNA: TGTGCCAGCAGAAGAGCGGGTCGGGGAGAGACCCAGTACTTC.